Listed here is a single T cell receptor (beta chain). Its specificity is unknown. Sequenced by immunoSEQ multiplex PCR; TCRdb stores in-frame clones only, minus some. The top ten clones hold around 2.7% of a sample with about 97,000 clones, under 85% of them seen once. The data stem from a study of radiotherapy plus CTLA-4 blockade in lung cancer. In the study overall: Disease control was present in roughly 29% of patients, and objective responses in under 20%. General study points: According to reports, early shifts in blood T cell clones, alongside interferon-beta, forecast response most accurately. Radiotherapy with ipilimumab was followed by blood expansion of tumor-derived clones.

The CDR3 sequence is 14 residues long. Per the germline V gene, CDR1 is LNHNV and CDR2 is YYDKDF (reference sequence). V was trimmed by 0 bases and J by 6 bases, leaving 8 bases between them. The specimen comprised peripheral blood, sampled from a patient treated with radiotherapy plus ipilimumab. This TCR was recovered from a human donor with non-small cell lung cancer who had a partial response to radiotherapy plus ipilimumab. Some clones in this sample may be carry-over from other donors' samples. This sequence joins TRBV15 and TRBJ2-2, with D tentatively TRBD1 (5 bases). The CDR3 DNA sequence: TGTGCCACCAGCAGAGATGTCAGGGCCGGGGAGCTGTTTTTT. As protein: CATSRDVRAGELFF. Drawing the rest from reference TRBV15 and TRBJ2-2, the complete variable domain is DAMVIQNPRYQVTQFGKPVTLSCSQTLNHNVMYWYQQKSSQAPKLLFHYYDKDFNNEADTPDNFQSRRPNTSFCFLDIRSPGLGDTAMYLCATSRDVRAGELFFGEGSRLTVL.